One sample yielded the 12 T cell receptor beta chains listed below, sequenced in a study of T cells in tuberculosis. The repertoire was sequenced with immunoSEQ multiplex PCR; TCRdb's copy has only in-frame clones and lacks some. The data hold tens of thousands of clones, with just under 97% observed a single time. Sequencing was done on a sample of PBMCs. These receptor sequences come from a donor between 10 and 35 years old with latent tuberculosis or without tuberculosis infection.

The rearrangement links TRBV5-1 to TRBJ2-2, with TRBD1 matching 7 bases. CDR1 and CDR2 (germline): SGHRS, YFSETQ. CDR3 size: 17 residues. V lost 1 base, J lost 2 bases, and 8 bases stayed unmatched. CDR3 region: CASSLSPTGQNTGELFF. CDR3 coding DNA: TGCGCCAGCAGCTTGTCCCCGACAGGGCAAAACACCGGGGAGCTGTTTTTT.

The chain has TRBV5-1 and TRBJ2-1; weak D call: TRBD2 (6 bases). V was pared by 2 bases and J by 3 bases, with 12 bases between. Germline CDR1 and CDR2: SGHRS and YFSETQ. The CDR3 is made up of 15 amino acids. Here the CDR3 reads CASSLGRGNYNEQFF. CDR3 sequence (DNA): TGCGCCAGCAGCTTAGGGCGGGGAAACTACAATGAGCAGTTCTTC.

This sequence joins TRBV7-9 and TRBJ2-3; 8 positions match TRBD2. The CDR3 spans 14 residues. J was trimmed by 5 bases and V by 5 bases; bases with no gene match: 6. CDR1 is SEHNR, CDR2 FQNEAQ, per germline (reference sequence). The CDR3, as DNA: TGTGCCAGCAGCCCGGGACTAGTAAAAGATACGCAGTATTTT. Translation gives CASSPGLVKDTQYF.

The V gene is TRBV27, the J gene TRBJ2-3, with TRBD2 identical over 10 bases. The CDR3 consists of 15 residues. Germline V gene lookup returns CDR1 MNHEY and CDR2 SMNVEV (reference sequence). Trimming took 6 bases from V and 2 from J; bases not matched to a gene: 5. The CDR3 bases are TGTGCCAGCAGGTTAGCGGGAGGCTTCACAGATACGCAGTATTTT. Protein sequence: CASRLAGGFTDTQYF.

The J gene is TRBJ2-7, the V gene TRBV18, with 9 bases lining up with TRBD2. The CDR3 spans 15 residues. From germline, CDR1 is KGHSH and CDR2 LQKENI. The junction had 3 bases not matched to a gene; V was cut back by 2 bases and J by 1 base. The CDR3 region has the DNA TGTGCCAGCTCACCAAGACTAGCGGATTCCTACGAGCAGTACTTC. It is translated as CASSPRLADSYEQYF.

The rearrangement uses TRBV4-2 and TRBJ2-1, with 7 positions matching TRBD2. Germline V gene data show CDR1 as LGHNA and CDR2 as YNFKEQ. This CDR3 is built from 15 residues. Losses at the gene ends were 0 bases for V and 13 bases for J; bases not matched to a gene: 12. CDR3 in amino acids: CASSQEGGAGDSQFF. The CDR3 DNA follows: TGTGCCAGCAGCCAAGAAGGTGGGGCGGGAGATAGTCAGTTCTTC.

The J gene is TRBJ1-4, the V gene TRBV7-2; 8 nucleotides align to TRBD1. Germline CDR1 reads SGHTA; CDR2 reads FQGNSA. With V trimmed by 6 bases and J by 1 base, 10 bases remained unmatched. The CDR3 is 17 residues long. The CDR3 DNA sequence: TGTGCCAGCAGAAAACCAGGGGGCGGGAGAACTAATGAAAAACTGTTTTTT. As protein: CASRKPGGGRTNEKLFF.

CDR3 DNA sequence: TGCGCCAGCAATATTGTTAGGGGACTAGCGGGATCCACAGATACGCAGTATTTT. The encoded protein is CASNIVRGLAGSTDTQYF. V is TRBV23-1 and J is TRBJ2-3; the match to TRBD2 covers 13 bases. TRBV23-1 is assigned to the ORF class and has an uncertain function. This CDR3 region has 18 residues. V trimming: 7 bases; J trimming: 2 bases; junction bases outside the gene matches: 12.

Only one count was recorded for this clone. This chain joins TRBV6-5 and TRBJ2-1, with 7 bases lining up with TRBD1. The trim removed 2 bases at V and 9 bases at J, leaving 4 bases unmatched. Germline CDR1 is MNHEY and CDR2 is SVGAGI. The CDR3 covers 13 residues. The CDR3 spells CASSYIQGSEQFF. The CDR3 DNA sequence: TGTGCCAGCAGTTACATACAGGGGTCTGAGCAGTTCTTC.

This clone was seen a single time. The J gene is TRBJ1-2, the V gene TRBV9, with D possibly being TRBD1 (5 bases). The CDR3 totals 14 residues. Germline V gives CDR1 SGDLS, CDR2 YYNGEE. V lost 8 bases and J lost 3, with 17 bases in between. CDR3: CASTSRRGDYGYTF. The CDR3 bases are TGTGCCAGTACTTCCCGCCGGGGGGACTATGGCTACACCTTC.

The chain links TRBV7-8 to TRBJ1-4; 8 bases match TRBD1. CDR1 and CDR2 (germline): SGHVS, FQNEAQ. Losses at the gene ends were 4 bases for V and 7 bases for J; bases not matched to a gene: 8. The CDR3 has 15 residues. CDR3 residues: CASSSNRGSGEKLFF. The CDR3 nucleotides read TGTGCCAGCAGCTCAAACAGGGGGTCGGGTGAAAAACTGTTTTTT.

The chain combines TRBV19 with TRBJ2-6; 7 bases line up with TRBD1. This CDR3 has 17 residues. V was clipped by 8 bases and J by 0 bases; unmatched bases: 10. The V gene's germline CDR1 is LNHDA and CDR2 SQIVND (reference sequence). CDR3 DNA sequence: TGTGCCAGTCTCCCTCGACAGGGAGACTCTGGGGCCAACGTCCTGACTTTC. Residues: CASLPRQGDSGANVLTF.